This T cell receptor beta chain was obtained from a study of regulatory T cells in long-lasting Graves disease. In this sample, this clonotype turned up a few times. Its antigen is currently unknown. The germline V gene encodes CDR1 DFQATT and CDR2 SNEGSKA (reference sequence). CDR3 size: 13 residues. Trimming pared 6 bases from V and 7 bases from J, leaving 16 bases between. iRepertoire HTBI primers and Arm-PCR of CDR3 regions built TCR beta libraries. TCRdb re-called the multiplex PCR reads through MiXCR, storing one row per CDR3 protein. Of 400,000 to 450,000 distinct CDR3 sequences listed, about 17% are singletons. Time point noted: newly diagnosed GD, antithyroid drugs for less than 3 months. Scientists built the TCR library using RNA that was extracted from PBMCs. Study-wide findings and caveats: Persistent disease exhibited a predilection for TRBV28, TRBJ1-2 and TRBJ2-5.

These same records also appear under a second study, on T cells in Graves' hyperthyroidism and ophthalmopathy. Per that paper: Clinical symptoms, serum thyroxine, TRAb, thyroid ultrasound and orbital computed tomography informed diagnoses. HTBI primers were the set used in a first-round RT-PCR of the TCR CDR3.

The source of this sequence is a woman aged 25-40 years with Graves disease. The gene calls are TRBV20-1 and TRBJ1-5, with D possibly TRBD1 on 5 matching bases. This material consisted of peripheral blood mononuclear cells (PBMCs), taken at new diagnosis, from a patient treated with antithyroid drugs. In DNA, the CDR3 is TGCAGTGCCCGGAGAGTGAGGGACCAGCCCCAGCATTTT. This encodes CSARRVRDQPQHF.